This T cell receptor beta chain is from a study of CD8 T cells in ankylosing spondylitis. Germline lookup yields CDR1 ENHRY and CDR2 SYGVKD. The CDR3 sequence is 14 residues long. V was clipped by 6 bases and J by 2 bases, with 12 bases between them. Using quantitative 5'-RACE with molecular barcodes, the authors made TCR beta libraries. TCRdb itself ran the 5' RACE reads through MiXCR, one entry per CDR3 protein. The table includes nearly 350,000 distinct CDR3 sequences, about 14% detected once. Sequences were obtained from blood, either unsorted or a sorted T cell fraction (not recorded which). The J gene is TRBJ2-3, the V gene TRBV10-3; D unclear. This TCR was sampled from a male donor with ankylosing spondylitis or in good health (not recorded which). CDR3 region: CAISPDPPTDTQYF. The CDR3 DNA sequence: TGTGCCATCAGCCCGGACCCCCCCACAGATACGCAGTATTTT.